What follows is one T cell receptor (beta chain) and its context. What it binds is unknown. TCR beta cDNA was made by 5'RACE template switching with UMIs. No DNA is given; TCRdb re-called the 5' RACE reads and lists each CDR3 protein once. Its listing shows about 180,000 distinct CDR3 sequences. This sample is drawn from a study of T cells expressing NK-cell markers. Study information: Sorted CD3+CD56+NKG2C+, CD3+CD56+NKG2C- and CD3+CD56-NKG2C+ T cells provided the TCR beta repertoires.

Study-level results: Several donors' CD3+CD56-NKG2C+ cells were dominated by the same clonotypes. A range of about 1.0-8% of CD8+ T cells consisted of dominant NKG2C+ clonotypes in a handful of donors.

The CDR3 loop spans 15 amino acids. The germline gives CDR1 SGHAT, CDR2 FQNNGV. This chain links TRBV11-2 with TRBJ1-6; the TCRdb D gene call, TRBD1, has no DNA to confirm it. This TCR was recovered from a woman between 18 and 69 years old in good health. Sample: blood T cells: a sorted CD56 or NKG2C T cell subset, CD4+ or CD8+ T cells, or bulk PBMC T cells (not recorded which). The CDR3 is CASSLEGGANSPLHF.